The rows below give T cell receptor beta chains drawn from one sample of a study of OX40 agonist ivuxolimab in advanced cancers. Some clones are missing from TCRdb's copy, which holds only in-frame ones; the method was immunoSEQ multiplex PCR. This sample has about 5,700 clones; around 90% occur once, and the top ten carry 39%. The material sequenced was CD4+ or CD8+ T cells sorted from blood, taken in a trial of the OX40 agonist ivuxolimab. All receptors derive from an adult with an advanced solid tumor such as melanoma, head and neck, liver or kidney cancer. CDR3s leave out the opening cysteine and the closing phenylalanine or tryptophan. Only some rows state a clone size, as once, few, many or a class for expanded clones.

j_gene	v_gene	abundance	CDR3aa
TRBJ2-3	TRBV2	.	ASSDLGQEVGDTQY
TRBJ1-5	TRBV28	once	ASSSDRGSNQPQH
TRBJ2-1	TRBV10-1	.	ASSEAGGNNEQF
TRBJ1-1	TRBV9	.	ASSVMGEAEAF
TRBJ1-1	TRBV7-9	once	ASALVGNTEAF
TRBJ2-5	TRBV18	.	ASSPPVWSEGETQY
TRBJ2-3	TRBV5-4	.	ASSFGSSGRYTDTQY
TRBJ2-2	TRBV11-1	.	ASSSLAGQATPGELF
TRBJ2-3	TRBV27	.	ASSFPTSDTQY
TRBJ1-5	TRBV27	.	ASGPGQPQH
TRBJ2-3	TRBV29-1	.	TTPGTSTDTQY
TRBJ1-1	TRBV7-9	.	ASSITDRADTEAF
TRBJ2-3	TRBV7-2	once	ASSLQGALDTQY
TRBJ2-2	TRBV9	.	ASSADGSTGELF
TRBJ2-7	TRBV11-2	.	ASSLEGRGGEQY
TRBJ1-5	TRBV27	.	ASSLGPRGSNQPQH
TRBJ1-4	TRBV28	.	ASSAPGVGEKLF
TRBJ2-3	TRBV15	.	ATSTQRTDTQY
TRBJ2-1	TRBV9	.	ASSVQGLPISTYNEQF
TRBJ2-7	TRBV2	.	ASSEVMAYEQY
TRBJ2-2	TRBV6-6	.	AGTGRAANTGELF
TRBJ2-3	TRBV15	.	ATSRGTGYPDTQY
TRBJ1-1	TRBV27	.	ASTPRMSNTEAF
TRBJ2-3	TRBV28	few	ASRPPRGWMSDTQY
TRBJ2-1	TRBV27	once	ASTPGTGGHNEQF
TRBJ2-1	TRBV5-5	.	ASSLVPEGEQF
TRBJ2-3	TRBV27	.	ASSLGWADTQY
TRBJ2-3	TRBV27	.	ASSLGLAGGGDTQY
TRBJ1-2	TRBV27	few	ASSWSAGAGYT
TRBJ1-2	TRBV25-1	.	ASSDRPQGNYGYT
TRBJ2-7	TRBV12-5	.	ASGPTGDEQY
TRBJ2-5	TRBV6-5	once	ASSYWQGRETQY
TRBJ2-1	TRBV7-9	.	ASSPLAGVLYNEQF
TRBJ1-5	TRBV6-6	.	ASSYPGPNQPQH
TRBJ1-3	TRBV5-7	.	ASTDLSGNTIY
TRBJ2-7	TRBV2	.	ASSWTNTYEQY
TRBJ1-2	TRBV9	.	ASIPGQVPDGYGYT
TRBJ1-1	TRBV6-6	.	ASSDVEAF
TRBJ2-1	TRBV16	.	ASSQFGLAGGFSSYNEQF
TRBJ1-4	TRBV6-4	.	ASKGPNEKLF
TRBJ1-5	TRBV23-1	.	ASSQFRLVGNQPQH
TRBJ1-3	TRBV27	.	ASSSLGSGNTIY
TRBJ2-7	TRBV6-5	.	ASSYGTSGSYEQY
TRBJ1-1	TRBV5-5	.	ASSRVQGRNTEAF
TRBJ2-5	TRBV4-2	.	ASSQASGGRETQY
TRBJ2-3	TRBV30	.	AWSEAGSSTDTQY
TRBJ2-1	TRBV5-1	.	ASSLVWTGDEQF
TRBJ1-2	TRBV5-1	.	ASSPDREDYGYT
TRBJ2-5	TRBV5-4	.	ASSLDGFQETQY
TRBJ2-1	TRBV11-3	.	ASSGRGYNEQF
TRBJ2-2	TRBV13	.	ASSLGVAGELF
TRBJ2-5	TRBV7-6	.	ASSLGTSGRVLY